The text below deals with one T cell receptor beta chain. The CDR3 extends over 15 amino acids. Germline lookup yields CDR1 SGDLS and CDR2 YYNGEE. V was pared by 1 base and J by 4 bases, with 14 bases between. Use of 60 Vbeta and 13 Jbeta primers characterized the PCR. The method was immunoSEQ multiplex PCR; TCRdb's version includes in-frame clones alone and lacks a portion of them. The repertoire holds more than 85,000 clones, with about 63% as singletons. This sample is drawn from a study of cytomegalovirus exposure and HLA in healthy donors. What was sequenced was PBMCs. The V gene is TRBV9, the J gene TRBJ1-2; D gene unclear. The receptor comes from a woman aged 30 to 39 in good health and CMV-seronegative. The CDR3 protein is CASSVSHIGSYGYTF. The CDR3 DNA is TGTGCCAGCAGCGTAAGCCATATCGGTTCCTATGGCTACACCTTC.